The T cell receptor (beta chain) under discussion was sequenced for a study of cytomegalovirus exposure and HLA in healthy donors. Broader study findings: Cytomegalovirus association was assigned to about 180 TCR beta chains. Reports credit the classifier with highly specific, highly sensitive diagnosis of cytomegalovirus status.

This CDR3 is built from 13 residues. The V gene's germline CDR1 is SQVTM and CDR2 ANQGSEA. V lost 7 bases, J lost 4 bases, and 9 bases stayed unmatched. The sample holds a few counts of this clone. The antigen is unknown. Generated by immunoSEQ multiplex PCR, the TCRdb table keeps only in-frame clones and is missing some. The sample carries roughly 170,000 clones, about four fifths recorded once. This receptor was taken from a woman between 18 and 30 years old in good health and CMV-seropositive. The rearrangement joins TRBV29-1 to TRBJ1-1; 7 positions match TRBD1. The sequenced sample was PBMCs. The chain's CDR3 is CSGDKAGGTEAFF. Here the CDR3 DNA reads TGCAGCGGTGACAAGGCAGGGGGCACTGAAGCTTTCTTT.